These T cell receptor beta chains were read from a single sample in a study of T cell repertoires in cytomegalovirus infection. No cognate antigen is known for these TCRs. Each CDR3 protein is one row after TCRdb ran MiXCR on the reads. This sample yields under 850,000 distinct CDR3 sequences, of which around 31% are seen a single time; over 15% belongs to the top ten. Sequences were derived from cultured PBMCs, sampled from culture after CMV antigen stimulation. Every receptor here comes from a human donor in good health (CMV status not recorded). Some clones in this sample may be carry-over from other donors' samples. The CDR3 runs from the conserved cysteine through the conserved F or W. The D gene is left open where the match is weak. Expanded clones are given a class, and other clones once, few, many or no size at all.

d_call j_call v_call clone_size cdr3_nt cdr3_aa
- TRBJ2-1 TRBV19 - TGTGCCAGTAGGCCCTTTTTGGGCTCCTACAATGAGCAGTTCTTC CASRPFLGSYNEQFF
- TRBJ2-3 TRBV15 - TGTGCCACCAGCAGAGGGGGGCTCGAGCGGATAGATACGCAGTATTTT CATSRGGLERIDTQYF
- TRBJ2-3 TRBV7-2 many TGTGCCAGCAGCTTAATTTGGCTAGCCGGAGATACGCAGTATTTT CASSLIWLAGDTQYF
TRBD2 TRBJ2-2 TRBV12-3/TRBV12-4 - TGTGCCAGCAGGAGCCTAGCGGGAGGTCCCAACACCGGGGAGCTGTTTTTT CASRSLAGGPNTGELFF
TRBD1 TRBJ2-5 TRBV6-6 few TGTGCCAGCAGTTACTCGAAGACAGGGGACCAAGAGACCCAGTACTTC CASSYSKTGDQETQYF
- TRBJ2-3 TRBV7-2 many TGTGCCAGCAGCTTTAAGGCCTTCCACACAGATACGCAGTATTTT CASSFKAFHTDTQYF
TRBD2 TRBJ2-2 TRBV6-1 few TGTGCCAGCACCTTAAGAGGACTAGCGAACACCGGGGAGCTGTTTTTT CASTLRGLANTGELFF
- TRBJ2-7 TRBV2 - TGTGCCAGCACCGTTAGCAGGTACGAGCAGTACTTC CASTVSRYEQYF
TRBD1 TRBJ1-1 TRBV7-4 few TGTGCCAGCAGCTCGGTCACAGGGGCCACTGAAGCTTTCTTT CASSSVTGATEAFF
TRBD1 TRBJ1-2 TRBV29-1 once TGCAGCGTCGAGGGGGGACAGATCCATGGCTACACCTTC CSVEGGQIHGYTF
TRBD2 TRBJ2-1 TRBV12-3/TRBV12-4 few TGTGCCAGCACCTCAGGCGGGGGGCTCTACAATGAGCAGTTCTTC CASTSGGGLYNEQFF
- TRBJ1-3 TRBV10-3 - TGTGCCATCAGTGAAGGGCGCGGAAACACCATATATTTT CAISEGRGNTIYF
- TRBJ2-3 TRBV11-2 few TGTGCCAGCAGCTTAGCCACGTCTAGCACAGATACGCAGTATTTT CASSLATSSTDTQYF
TRBD1 TRBJ1-1 TRBV7-6 few TGTGCCAGCAGCGTCCCTCAGGGGGCTGTAGACACTGAAGCTTTCTTT CASSVPQGAVDTEAFF
- TRBJ1-1 TRBV7-6 few TGTGCTTTGGGGAATGGCACTGAAGCTTTCTTT CALGNGTEAFF
TRBD1 TRBJ2-5 TRBV5-1 - TGCGCCAGTTCCCCCCAGGACAGGGGGGAGACCCAGTACTTC CASSPQDRGETQYF
- TRBJ2-5 TRBV18 - TGTGCCAGCTCACCGCGACAGGGGAGGGTGGAGACCCAGTACTTC CASSPRQGRVETQYF
- TRBJ2-5 TRBV7-2 few TGTGCCAGCAGCTCTGGCCCCCTGGAGACCCAGTACTTC CASSSGPLETQYF
- TRBJ2-1 TRBV11-2 few TGTGCCAGCAGCTTATGGAAGGGGTTCGGCAATGAGCAGTTCTTC CASSLWKGFGNEQFF
- TRBJ1-2 TRBV7-8 few TGTGCCAGCAGCTTAGGTCAATGGAACTATGGCTACACCTTC CASSLGQWNYGYTF
TRBD1 TRBJ1-6 TRBV7-2 many TGTGCCAGCAGCTTAGACCCGGACAGGAGCTTGATCTATAATTCACCCCTCCACTTT CASSLDPDRSLIYNSPLHF
- TRBJ1-3 TRBV7-2 many TGTGCCAGCACTCCTGACACCGTCTCTGGAAACACCATATATTTT CASTPDTVSGNTIYF
- TRBJ1-1 TRBV19 few TGTGCCAGTAGTGCGTATGGAGGTGCTGAAGCTTTCTTT CASSAYGGAEAFF
- TRBJ2-2 TRBV28 - TGTGCCAGCAGTTTGGGGGGTCACGGGGAGCTGTTTTTT CASSLGGHGELFF
TRBD2 TRBJ2-7 TRBV6-2/TRBV6-3 few TGTGCCAGCAGTTACGAGCGGGGCTACGAGCAGTACTTC CASSYERGYEQYF
- TRBJ2-6 TRBV12-3/TRBV12-4 - TGTGCCAGCAGTATGGGGGAGGTAGGGACTGGGGCCAACGTCCTGACTTTC CASSMGEVGTGANVLTF
- TRBJ2-7 TRBV20-1 once TGCAGTGCCCTAGCTTCCTCCGTCTACGAGCAGTACTTC CSALASSVYEQYF
- TRBJ2-5 TRBV29-1 few TGCAGCGTATCCCCCCGATCCGGGACCCAGTACTTC CSVSPRSGTQYF